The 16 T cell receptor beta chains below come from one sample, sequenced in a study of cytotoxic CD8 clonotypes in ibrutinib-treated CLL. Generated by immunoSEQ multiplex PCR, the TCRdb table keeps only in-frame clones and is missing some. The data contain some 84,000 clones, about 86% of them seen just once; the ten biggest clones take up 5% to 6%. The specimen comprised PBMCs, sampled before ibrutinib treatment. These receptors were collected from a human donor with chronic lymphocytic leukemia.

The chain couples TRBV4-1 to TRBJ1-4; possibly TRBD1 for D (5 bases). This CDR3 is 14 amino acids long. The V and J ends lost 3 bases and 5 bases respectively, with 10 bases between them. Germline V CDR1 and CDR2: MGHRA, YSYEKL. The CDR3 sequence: CASSHTGSNEKLFF. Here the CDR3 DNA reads TGCGCCAGCAGCCACACAGGCTCCAATGAAAAACTGTTTTTT.

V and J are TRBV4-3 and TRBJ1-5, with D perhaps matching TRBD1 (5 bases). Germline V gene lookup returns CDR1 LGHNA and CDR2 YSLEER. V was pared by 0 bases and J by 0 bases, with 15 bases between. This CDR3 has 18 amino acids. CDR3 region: CASSQDDLTGDSNQPQHF. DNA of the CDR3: TGCGCCAGCAGCCAAGATGATTTAACAGGCGATAGCAATCAGCCCCAGCATTTT.

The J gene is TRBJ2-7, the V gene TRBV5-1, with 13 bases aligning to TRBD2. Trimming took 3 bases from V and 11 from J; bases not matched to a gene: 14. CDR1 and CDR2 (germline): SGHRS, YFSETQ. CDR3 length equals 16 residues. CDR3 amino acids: CASSSLTSGRPLSKYF. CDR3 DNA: TGCGCCAGCAGCTCGTTGACTAGCGGGAGGCCTCTTTCGAAGTACTTC.

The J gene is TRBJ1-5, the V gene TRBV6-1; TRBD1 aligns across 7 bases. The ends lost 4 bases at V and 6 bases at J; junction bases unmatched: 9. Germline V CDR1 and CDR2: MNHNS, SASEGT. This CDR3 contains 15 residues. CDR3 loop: CASSVNQGGIQPQHF. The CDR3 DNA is TGTGCCAGCAGTGTAAATCAGGGGGGAATTCAGCCCCAGCATTTT.

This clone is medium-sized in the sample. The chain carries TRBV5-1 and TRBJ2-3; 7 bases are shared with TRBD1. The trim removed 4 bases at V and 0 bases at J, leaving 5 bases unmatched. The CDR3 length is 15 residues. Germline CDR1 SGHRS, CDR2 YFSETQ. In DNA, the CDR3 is TGCGCCAGCAGCACAGGGGACCCTAGCACAGATACGCAGTATTTT. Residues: CASSTGDPSTDTQYF.

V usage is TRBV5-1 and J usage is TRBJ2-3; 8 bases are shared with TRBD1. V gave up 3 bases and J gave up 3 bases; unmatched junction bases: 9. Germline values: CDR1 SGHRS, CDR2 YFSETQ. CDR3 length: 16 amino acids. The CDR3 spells CASSYVRDRSTDTQYF. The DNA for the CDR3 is TGCGCCAGCAGCTATGTTCGGGACAGGTCGACAGATACGCAGTATTTT.

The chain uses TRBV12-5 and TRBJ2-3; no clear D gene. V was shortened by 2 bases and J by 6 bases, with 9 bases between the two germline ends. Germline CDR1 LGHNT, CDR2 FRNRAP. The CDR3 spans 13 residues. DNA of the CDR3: TGTGCTAGTGGTTTGTACAACTCGGATACGCAGTATTTT. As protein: CASGLYNSDTQYF.

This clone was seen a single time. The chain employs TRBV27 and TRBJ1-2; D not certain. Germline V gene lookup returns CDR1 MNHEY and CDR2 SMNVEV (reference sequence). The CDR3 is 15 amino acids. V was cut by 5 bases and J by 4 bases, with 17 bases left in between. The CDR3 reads CASSPSFEVFYGYTF. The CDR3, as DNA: TGTGCCAGCAGTCCCAGCTTTGAGGTTTTCTATGGCTACACCTTC.

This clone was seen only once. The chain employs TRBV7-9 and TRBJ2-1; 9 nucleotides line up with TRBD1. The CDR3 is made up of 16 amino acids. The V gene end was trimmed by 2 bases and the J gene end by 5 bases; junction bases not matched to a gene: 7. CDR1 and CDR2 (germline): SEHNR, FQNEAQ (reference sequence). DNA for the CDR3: TGTGCCAGCAGCTTAATGGGACAGGGTTTAAACAATGAGCAGTTCTTC. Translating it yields CASSLMGQGLNNEQFF.

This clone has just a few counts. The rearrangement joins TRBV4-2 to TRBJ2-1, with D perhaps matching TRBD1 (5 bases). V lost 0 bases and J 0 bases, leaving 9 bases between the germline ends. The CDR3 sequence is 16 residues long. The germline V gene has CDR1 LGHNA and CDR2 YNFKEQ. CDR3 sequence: CASSQEGQVSYNEQFF. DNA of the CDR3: TGTGCCAGCAGCCAAGAGGGGCAGGTCTCCTACAATGAGCAGTTCTTC.

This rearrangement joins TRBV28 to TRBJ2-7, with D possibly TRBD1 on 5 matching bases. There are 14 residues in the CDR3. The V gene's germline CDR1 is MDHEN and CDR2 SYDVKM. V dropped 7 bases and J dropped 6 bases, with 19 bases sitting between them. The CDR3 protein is CASTHYLGDFEQYF. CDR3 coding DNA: TGTGCCAGCACCCATTACCTAGGGGATTTCGAGCAGTACTTC.

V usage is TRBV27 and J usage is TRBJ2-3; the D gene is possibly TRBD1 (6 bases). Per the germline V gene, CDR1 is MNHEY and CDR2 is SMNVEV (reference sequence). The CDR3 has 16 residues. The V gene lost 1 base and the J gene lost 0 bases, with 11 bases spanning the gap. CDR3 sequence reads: CASSLWGGGSTDTQYF. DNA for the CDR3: TGTGCCAGCAGTTTATGGGGTGGGGGCAGCACAGATACGCAGTATTTT.

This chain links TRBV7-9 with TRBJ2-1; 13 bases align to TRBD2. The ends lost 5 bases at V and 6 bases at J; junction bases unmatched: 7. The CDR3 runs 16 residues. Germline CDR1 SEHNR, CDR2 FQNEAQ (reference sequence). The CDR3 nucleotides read TGTGCCAGCAGCCCGGGACTAGCGGGATGGGGCAATGAGCAGTTCTTC. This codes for CASSPGLAGWGNEQFF. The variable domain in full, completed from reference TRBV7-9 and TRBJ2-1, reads DTGVSQNPRHKITKRGQNVTFRCDPISEHNRLYWYRQTLGQGPEFLTYFQNEAQLEKSRLLSDRFSAERPKGSFSTLEIQRTEQGDSAMYLCASSPGLAGWGNEQFFGPGTRLTVL.

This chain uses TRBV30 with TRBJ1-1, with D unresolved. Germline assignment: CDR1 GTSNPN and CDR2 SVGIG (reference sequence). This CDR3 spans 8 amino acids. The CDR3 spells CALDRAFF. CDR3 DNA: TGTGCGCTGGACCGGGCTTTCTTT.

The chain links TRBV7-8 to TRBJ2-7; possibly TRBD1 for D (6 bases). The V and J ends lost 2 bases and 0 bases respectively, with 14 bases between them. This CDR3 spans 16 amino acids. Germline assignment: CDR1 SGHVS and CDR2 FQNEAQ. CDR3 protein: CASSLFAVGASYEQYF. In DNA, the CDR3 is TGTGCCAGCAGCTTATTTGCGGTGGGGGCCTCCTACGAGCAGTACTTC.

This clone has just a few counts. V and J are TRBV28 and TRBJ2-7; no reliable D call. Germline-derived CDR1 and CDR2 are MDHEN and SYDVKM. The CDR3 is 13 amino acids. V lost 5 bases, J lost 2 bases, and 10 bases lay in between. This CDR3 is CASSLPAAYEQYF. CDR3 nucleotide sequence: TGTGCCAGCAGTCTCCCGGCGGCCTACGAGCAGTACTTC. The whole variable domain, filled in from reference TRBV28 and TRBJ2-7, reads DVKVTQSSRYLVKRTGEKVFLECVQDMDHENMFWYRQDPGLGLRLIYFSYDVKMKEKGDIPEGYSVSREKKERFSLILESASTNQTSMYLCASSLPAAYEQYFGPGTRLTVT.